The present T cell receptor (beta chain) was sequenced within a study of T cells after yellow fever vaccination. By 5'RACE template switching, TCR cDNA was produced, with a universal primer site and UMIs added in the process. TCRdb passed the 5' RACE reads through MiXCR, listing each CDR3 protein once. The data show about 550,000 distinct CDR3 sequences, 15% to 20% seen once. Study observations and caveats: On re-exposure, the response was weaker but peaked faster, at day 5 versus 15. Clonotype sharing between CD4 and CD8 compartments was small.

In regard to this clonotype: The antigen remains unidentified.

CDR1 is MNHEY and CDR2 is SVGAGI in the germline V gene. V was shortened by 0 bases and J by 5 bases, with 13 bases between the two germline ends. This CDR3 comprises 15 residues. Material: PBMCs, obtained 15 days after the yellow fever booster vaccination. The rearrangement links TRBV6-5 to TRBJ2-5; a possible D gene is TRBD2 (6 bases). This receptor was obtained from a man aged 25 to 40 who received the YFV17D yellow fever vaccine. The CDR3, as DNA: TGTGCCAGCAGTTACTCGGCCCGGGGAGGCGAGACCCAGTACTTC. Translated: CASSYSARGGETQYF.